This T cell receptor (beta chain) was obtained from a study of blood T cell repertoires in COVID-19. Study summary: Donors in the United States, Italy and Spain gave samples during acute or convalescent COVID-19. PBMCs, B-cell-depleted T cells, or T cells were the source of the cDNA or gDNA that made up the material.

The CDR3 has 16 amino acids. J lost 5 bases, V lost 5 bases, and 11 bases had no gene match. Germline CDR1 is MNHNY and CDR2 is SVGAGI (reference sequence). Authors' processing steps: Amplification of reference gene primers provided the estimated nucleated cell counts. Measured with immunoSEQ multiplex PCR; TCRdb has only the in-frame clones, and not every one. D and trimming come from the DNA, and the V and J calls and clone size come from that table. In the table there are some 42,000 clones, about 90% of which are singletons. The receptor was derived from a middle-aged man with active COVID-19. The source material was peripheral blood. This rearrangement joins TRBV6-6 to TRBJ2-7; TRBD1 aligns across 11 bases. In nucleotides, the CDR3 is TGTGCCAGCAGTAGGGACAGGGGGGCAGAAGCAAACGAGCAGTACTTC. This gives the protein CASSRDRGAEANEQYF.